Listed below are T cell receptor beta chains from one sample, sequenced in a study of Tregs in tolerant kidney transplant recipients. Sequenced by immunoSEQ multiplex PCR; TCRdb stores in-frame clones only, minus some. The sample lists some 250,000 clones, 80% to 85% seen once, with about 0.64% in the top ten. Sequenced: CD4+ T cells from blood. The receptors come from a human donor in good health. Each CDR3 is given with its conserved first and last residue. The order of the fields is J gene, D gene, clone size, V gene, CDR3 DNA, CDR3 protein. The D gene is left open where the match is weak. A clone size is listed for some rows: how often the clone was seen (once, few, many), or a class if it is expanded.

J gene: TRBJ1-1
D gene: .
clone size: .
V gene: TRBV29-1
CDR3 DNA: TGCAGCGTTGAAGATTCGGCCCCGGTGGCTTTCTTT
CDR3 protein: CSVEDSAPVAFF

J gene: TRBJ1-1
D gene: .
clone size: once
V gene: TRBV6-6
CDR3 DNA: TGTGCCAGCAGTTACTCGACGGTTTTGAACACTGAAGCTTTCTTT
CDR3 protein: CASSYSTVLNTEAFF

J gene: TRBJ1-6
D gene: .
clone size: .
V gene: TRBV6-1
CDR3 DNA: TGTGCCAGCAGTGAATTGAACAGGCGAGAGAATTCACCCCTCCACTTT
CDR3 protein: CASSELNRRENSPLHF

J gene: TRBJ1-1
D gene: .
clone size: .
V gene: TRBV9
CDR3 DNA: TGTGCCAGCAGCGTCGAGGCATACGTGAACACTGAAGCTTTCTTT
CDR3 protein: CASSVEAYVNTEAFF

J gene: TRBJ1-1
D gene: .
clone size: .
V gene: TRBV12-5
CDR3 DNA: TGTGCTAGTGGCGGGGGGAATGAAGCTTTCTTT
CDR3 protein: CASGGGNEAFF

J gene: TRBJ2-7
D gene: .
clone size: .
V gene: TRBV6-6
CDR3 DNA: TGTGCCAGCAGTTACTTCAGGCCCTACGAGCAGTACTTC
CDR3 protein: CASSYFRPYEQYF

J gene: TRBJ1-1
D gene: TRBD1
clone size: .
V gene: TRBV11-2
CDR3 DNA: TGTGCCAGCAGCTTAGATGACAGGGTGTACACTGAAGCTTTCTTT
CDR3 protein: CASSLDDRVYTEAFF

J gene: TRBJ1-1
D gene: .
clone size: .
V gene: TRBV10-3
CDR3 DNA: TGTGCCATCAGGTCCGGGACAACGAACACTGAAGCTTTCTTT
CDR3 protein: CAIRSGTTNTEAFF

J gene: TRBJ2-7
D gene: .
clone size: .
V gene: TRBV15
CDR3 DNA: TGTGCCACCAGCAGACCCCCCTACTACGAGCAGTACTTC
CDR3 protein: CATSRPPYYEQYF

J gene: TRBJ2-7
D gene: .
clone size: once
V gene: TRBV7-2
CDR3 DNA: TGTGCCAGCGCCCGGAAAACTCCCTCCTACGAGCAGTACTTC
CDR3 protein: CASARKTPSYEQYF